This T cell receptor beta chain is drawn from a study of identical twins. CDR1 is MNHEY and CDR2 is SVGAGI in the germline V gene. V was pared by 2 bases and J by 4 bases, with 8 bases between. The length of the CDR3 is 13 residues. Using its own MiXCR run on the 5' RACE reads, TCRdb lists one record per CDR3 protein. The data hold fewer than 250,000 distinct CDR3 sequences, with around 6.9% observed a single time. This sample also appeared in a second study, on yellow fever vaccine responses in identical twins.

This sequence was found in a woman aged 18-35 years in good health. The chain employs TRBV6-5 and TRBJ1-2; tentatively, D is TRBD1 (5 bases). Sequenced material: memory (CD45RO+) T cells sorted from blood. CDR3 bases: TGTGCCAGCAGTTACCAGGGAACCTATGGCTACACCTTC. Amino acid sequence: CASSYQGTYGYTF.